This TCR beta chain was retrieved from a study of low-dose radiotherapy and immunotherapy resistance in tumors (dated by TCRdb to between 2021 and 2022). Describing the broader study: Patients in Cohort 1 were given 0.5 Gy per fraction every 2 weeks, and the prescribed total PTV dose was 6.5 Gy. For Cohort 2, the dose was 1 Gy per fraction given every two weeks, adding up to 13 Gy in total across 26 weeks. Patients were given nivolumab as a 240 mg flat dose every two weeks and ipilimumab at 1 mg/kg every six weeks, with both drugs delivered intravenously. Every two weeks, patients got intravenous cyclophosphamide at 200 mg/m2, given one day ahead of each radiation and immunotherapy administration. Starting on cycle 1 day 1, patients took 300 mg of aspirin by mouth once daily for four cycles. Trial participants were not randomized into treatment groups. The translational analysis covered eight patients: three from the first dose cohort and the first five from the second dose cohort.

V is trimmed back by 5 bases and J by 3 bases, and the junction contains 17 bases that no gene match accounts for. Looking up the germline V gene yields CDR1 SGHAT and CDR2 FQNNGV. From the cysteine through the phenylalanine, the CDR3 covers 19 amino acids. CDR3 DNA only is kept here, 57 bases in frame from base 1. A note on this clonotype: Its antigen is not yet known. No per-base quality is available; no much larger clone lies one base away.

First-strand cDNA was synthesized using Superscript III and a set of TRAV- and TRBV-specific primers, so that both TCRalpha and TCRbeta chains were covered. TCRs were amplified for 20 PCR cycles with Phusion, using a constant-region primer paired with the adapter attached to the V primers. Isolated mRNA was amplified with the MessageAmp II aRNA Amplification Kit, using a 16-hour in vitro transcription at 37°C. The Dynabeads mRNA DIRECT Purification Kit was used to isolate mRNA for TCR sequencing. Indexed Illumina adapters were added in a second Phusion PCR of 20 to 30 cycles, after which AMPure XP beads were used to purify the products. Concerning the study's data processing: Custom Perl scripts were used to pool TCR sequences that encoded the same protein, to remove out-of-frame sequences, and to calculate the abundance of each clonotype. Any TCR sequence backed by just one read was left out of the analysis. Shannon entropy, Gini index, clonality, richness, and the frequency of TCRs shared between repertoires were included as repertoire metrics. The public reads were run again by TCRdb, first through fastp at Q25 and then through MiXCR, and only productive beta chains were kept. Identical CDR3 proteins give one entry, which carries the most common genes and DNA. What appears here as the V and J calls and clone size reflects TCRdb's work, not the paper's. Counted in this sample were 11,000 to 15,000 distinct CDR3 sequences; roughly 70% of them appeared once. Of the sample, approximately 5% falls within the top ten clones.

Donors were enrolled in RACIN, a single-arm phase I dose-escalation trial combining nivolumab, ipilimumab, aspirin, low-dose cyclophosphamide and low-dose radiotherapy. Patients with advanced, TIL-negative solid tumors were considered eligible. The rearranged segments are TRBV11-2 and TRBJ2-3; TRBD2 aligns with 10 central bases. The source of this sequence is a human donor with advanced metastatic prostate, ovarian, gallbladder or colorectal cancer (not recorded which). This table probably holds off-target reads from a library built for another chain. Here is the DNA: TGTGCCAGCAGCCACGGAAAGTTTACTAGCGGGGTAGGAACAGATACGCAGTATTTT. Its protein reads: CASSHGKFTSGVGTDTQYF.